These 27 T cell receptor beta chains came from one sample sequenced in a study of T cell responses to AZD1222 COVID-19 vaccine. Libraries were prepared by immunoSEQ multiplex PCR; TCRdb keeps only in-frame clonotypes and omits some of them. The data show under 50,000 clones, about 90% seen once. The source material was peripheral blood, sampled 28 days after the second AZD1222 dose. Source of these receptors: an adult who received the AZD1222 COVID-19 vaccine.

V and J are TRBV5-1 and TRBJ1-1; the match to TRBD1 covers 8 bases. With V trimmed by 4 bases and J by 8 bases, 10 bases remained unmatched. CDR3 length: 14 residues. CDR1 is SGHRS, CDR2 YFSETQ, per germline. In DNA, the CDR3 is TGCGCCAGCAGCAATAAGACAGGGGTGGCGGAAGCTTTCTTT. This sequence encodes CASSNKTGVAEAFF.

V usage is TRBV10-3 and J usage is TRBJ1-2, with TRBD1 as a possible D gene (6 bases). Looked up from germline, CDR1 is ENHRY and CDR2 is SYGVKD. V was clipped by 4 bases and J by 6 bases, with 9 bases between them. The CDR3 runs 12 residues. CDR3 bases: TGTGCCATCAGTGGTCACAGGGATGGCTACACCTTC. As protein: CAISGHRDGYTF.

This clone was observed a few times. This chain uses TRBV15 with TRBJ1-4, with D maybe TRBD1 (5 bases). The CDR3 is 16 amino acids. The V end was cut by 0 bases, the J end by 7 bases, with 15 bases between. Germline V gene sequence: CDR1 LNHNV, CDR2 YYDKDF (reference sequence). CDR3 residues: CATSRDGGGLSEKLFF. Written as DNA, the CDR3 is TGTGCCACCAGCAGAGATGGGGGGGGACTAAGTGAAAAACTGTTTTTT. Looking up the rest from reference TRBV15 and TRBJ1-4 gives the full variable domain: DAMVIQNPRYQVTQFGKPVTLSCSQTLNHNVMYWYQQKSSQAPKLLFHYYDKDFNNEADTPDNFQSRRPNTSFCFLDIRSPGLGDTAMYLCATSRDGGGLSEKLFFGSGTQLSVL.

The chain carries TRBV15 and TRBJ2-1, with 9 bases aligning to TRBD2. This CDR3 comprises 16 residues. After removal of 8 bases from V and 1 base from J, the junction contained 9 bases not matched to a gene. Per the germline V gene, CDR1 is LNHNV and CDR2 is YYDKDF (reference sequence). For the CDR3, the DNA is TGTGCCACCTCCCTTGCGGGGGGGCCGTCCTACAATGAGCAGTTCTTC. Protein: CATSLAGGPSYNEQFF.

This chain connects TRBV19 to TRBJ2-1, with 10 bases aligning to TRBD2. The CDR3 is made up of 15 amino acids. The germline V gene has CDR1 LNHDA and CDR2 SQIVND (reference sequence). The ends lost 3 bases at V and 9 bases at J; junction bases unmatched: 8. CDR3: CASSILGTSDVEQFF. The DNA for the CDR3 is TGTGCCAGTAGTATTCTGGGGACTAGCGACGTTGAGCAGTTCTTC.

The rearrangement joins TRBV28 to TRBJ2-1; D uncertain. Germline V CDR1 and CDR2: MDHEN, SYDVKM. This CDR3 region has 12 residues. The germline V and J ends were trimmed by 6 bases and 8 bases, with 11 bases remaining between them. Here the CDR3 DNA reads TGTGCCAGCAGCGCTACTGGGCATGAGCAGTTCTTC. Its translation: CASSATGHEQFF.

The chain recombines TRBV30 with TRBJ1-1; D may be TRBD1 (5 bases). Germline values: CDR1 GTSNPN, CDR2 SVGIG (reference sequence). V lost 0 bases and J 0 bases, leaving 23 bases between the germline ends. This CDR3 spans 19 amino acids. CDR3 sequence (DNA): TGTGCCTGGAGTGTTCCCCCTCAGGACATTTTCCTCATGAACACTGAAGCTTTCTTT. Protein product: CAWSVPPQDIFLMNTEAFF. The complete variable domain, with remaining parts taken from reference TRBV30 and TRBJ1-1, reads SQTIHQWPATLVQPVGSPLSLECTVEGTSNPNLYWYRQAAGRGLQLLFYSVGIGQISSEVPQNLSASRPQDRQFILSSKKLLLSDSGFYLCAWSVPPQDIFLMNTEAFFGQGTRLTVV.

This chain connects TRBV6-5 to TRBJ1-2; 7 nucleotides agree with TRBD1. The CDR3 loop spans 12 amino acids. The J segment lost 8 bases and the V segment lost 6 bases, leaving 6 bases of the junction unmatched. Germline V CDR1 and CDR2: MNHEY, SVGAGI. CDR3: CASRLTGAGYTF. The DNA for the CDR3 is TGTGCCAGCAGGTTAACAGGGGCCGGCTACACCTTC.

The chain couples TRBV6-5 to TRBJ1-1; 7 bases map to TRBD1. The CDR3 consists of 12 residues. CDR1 is MNHEY and CDR2 is SVGAGI in the germline V gene. J gave up 4 bases and V 5 bases, and 1 base lay outside the gene matches. CDR3 residues: CASSRTGTEAFF. The CDR3, as DNA: TGTGCCAGCAGTAGGACAGGCACTGAAGCTTTCTTT.

Only a few counts were recorded for this clone. The chain links TRBV27 to TRBJ1-1, with D uncertain. V lost 6 bases, J lost 4 bases, and 12 bases lay in between. There are 13 residues in the CDR3. Germline V gene lookup returns CDR1 MNHEY and CDR2 SMNVEV (reference sequence). CDR3 DNA sequence: TGTGCCAGCAGCTCATGGGCGGGCACTGAAGCTTTCTTT. Its translation: CASSSWAGTEAFF.

V and J are TRBV7-9 and TRBJ2-3; D unresolved. The V end lost 5 bases, the J end lost 4 bases, and 19 bases lay between the germline ends. The length of the CDR3 is 16 residues. Germline V CDR1 and CDR2: SEHNR, FQNEAQ (reference sequence). The CDR3 region has the DNA TGTGCCAGCAGCCCACCCTTTAGGACCGCTTCAGATACGCAGTATTTT. Protein sequence: CASSPPFRTASDTQYF.

The V and J genes are TRBV6-1 and TRBJ2-1; D uncertain. The CDR3 contains 12 residues. Germline assignment: CDR1 MNHNS and CDR2 SASEGT. V was clipped by 0 bases and J by 9 bases, with 6 bases between them. In DNA, the CDR3 is TGTGCCAGCAGTGAAGCGGCGCCTGAGCAGTTCTTC. Protein sequence: CASSEAAPEQFF.

V and J are TRBV7-6 and TRBJ2-3; 9 nucleotides match TRBD2. The CDR3 covers 15 residues. V trimming: 5 bases; J trimming: 3 bases; junction bases outside the gene matches: 6. Germline V gives CDR1 SGHVS, CDR2 FNYEAQ. In DNA form, the CDR3 reads TGTGCCAGCAGCCCAGTAGCGGGAGCTACAGATACGCAGTATTTT. The encoded protein is CASSPVAGATDTQYF.

This clone came up a few times. The chain couples TRBV11-3 to TRBJ1-5, with D perhaps matching TRBD1 (6 bases). Trimming shortened V by 5 bases and J by 0 bases, and 11 bases separated the two germline ends. Germline assignment: CDR1 SGHNT and CDR2 YENEEA. The CDR3 loop spans 15 amino acids. As DNA, the CDR3 is TGTGCCAGCAGCCATCGACAGGATAGCAATCAGCCCCAGCATTTT. Protein sequence: CASSHRQDSNQPQHF.

The CDR3 protein is CASSSINEQFF. CDR3 nucleotide sequence: TGTGCCAGCAGTTCCATCAATGAGCAGTTCTTC. The chain uses TRBV6-9 and TRBJ2-1; D is unclear. The CDR3 covers 11 residues. The V end lost 4 bases, the J end lost 6 bases, and 4 bases lay between the germline ends. Germline V gives CDR1 MNHGY, CDR2 SVAAGI.

The chain couples TRBV7-9 to TRBJ2-7, with 7 bases aligning to TRBD2. The CDR3 spans 12 residues. The germline gives CDR1 SEHNR, CDR2 FQNEAQ (reference sequence). Losses at the gene ends were 4 bases for V and 6 bases for J; bases not matched to a gene: 3. The DNA of the CDR3 is TGTGCCAGCAGCTACCCTAGCGGCGAGCAGTACTTC. The encoded protein is CASSYPSGEQYF.

V usage is TRBV19 and J usage is TRBJ2-7; the match to TRBD1 covers 8 bases. Germline assignment: CDR1 LNHDA and CDR2 SQIVND (reference sequence). The CDR3 runs to 15 residues. J gave up 1 base and V 6 bases, and 8 bases lay outside the gene matches. The CDR3 reads CASRQTGTGSYEQYF. CDR3 nucleotides: TGTGCCAGTAGACAAACCGGGACAGGTTCCTACGAGCAGTACTTC.

V is TRBV7-2 and J is TRBJ2-5; D possibly corresponds to TRBD2 (6 bases). Trimming shortened V by 4 bases and J by 5 bases, and 23 bases separated the two germline ends. The CDR3 covers 17 residues. Germline CDR1 and CDR2: SGHTA and FQGNSA. CDR3 DNA: TGTGCCAGCAGCTCCCCCTTTGGTAGCGGACTGAAGGAGACCCAGTACTTC. Translation: CASSSPFGSGLKETQYF. Filled out from reference TRBV7-2 and TRBJ2-5, the complete variable domain reads GAGVSQSPSNKVTEKGKDVELRCDPISGHTALYWYRQSLGQGLEFLIYFQGNSAPDKSGLPSDRFSAERTGGSVSTLTIQRTQQEDSAVYLCASSSPFGSGLKETQYFGPGTRLLVL.

The chain joins TRBV6-1 to TRBJ1-1; 7 positions match TRBD1. The CDR3 is 15 residues long. V shed 3 bases, J shed 3 bases, and the junction held 7 bases outside the gene matches. In germline, CDR1 is MNHNS, CDR2 SASEGT. CDR3 protein: CASSDLPGGHTEAFF. The CDR3 DNA reads as TGTGCCAGCAGTGACCTCCCAGGGGGGCACACTGAAGCTTTCTTT.

This chain links TRBV7-9 with TRBJ1-6; no definite D call. Germline CDR1 is SEHNR and CDR2 is FQNEAQ (reference sequence). The CDR3 sequence is 14 residues long. The germline V and J ends were trimmed by 2 bases and 5 bases, with 7 bases remaining between them. The CDR3, as DNA: TGTGCCAGCAGCTTACAAACAGATAATTCACCCCTCCACTTT. Protein product: CASSLQTDNSPLHF.

The V gene is TRBV28, the J gene TRBJ2-7, with 9 nucleotides matching TRBD1. The CDR3 consists of 14 residues. CDR1 is MDHEN and CDR2 is SYDVKM in the germline V gene. V gave up 7 bases and J gave up 5 bases; unmatched junction bases: 9. The CDR3 loop is CASTLTGGPHEQYF. CDR3 DNA: TGTGCCAGCACCCTGACAGGGGGTCCCCACGAGCAGTACTTC.

V and J are TRBV18 and TRBJ1-4; D remains ambiguous. Trimming pared 2 bases from V and 3 bases from J, leaving 7 bases between. Germline V gene sequence: CDR1 KGHSH, CDR2 LQKENI. The CDR3 length is 14 residues. The CDR3 nucleotides are TGTGCCAGCTCACCAGGAGACGCTAATGAAAAACTGTTTTTT. Translating it yields CASSPGDANEKLFF.

The V call is TRBV5-6, the J call TRBJ2-2, with D uncertain. This CDR3 region has 14 residues. Per the germline V gene, CDR1 is SGHDT and CDR2 is YYEEEE. With 0 bases removed from V and 5 bases from J, the gap between germline ends came to 8 bases. The CDR3 here is CASSLAVGTGELFF. For the CDR3, the DNA is TGTGCCAGCAGCTTGGCCGTAGGGACCGGGGAGCTGTTTTTT.

The chain couples TRBV5-1 to TRBJ2-1; no clear D gene. The CDR3 loop spans 17 amino acids. Trimming took off 0 bases at V and 2 bases at J, with 15 bases between the two ends. Germline V gives CDR1 SGHRS, CDR2 YFSETQ. The chain's CDR3 is CASSLVNGPMPYNEQFF. The DNA for the CDR3 is TGCGCCAGCAGCTTGGTAAACGGGCCAATGCCCTACAATGAGCAGTTCTTC.

The rearrangement uses TRBV5-1 and TRBJ2-7; TRBD1 agrees at 12 bases. The CDR3 is 16 amino acids. Trimming at V came to 0 bases and at J to 7 bases, leaving 8 bases not matched to a gene. The V gene's germline CDR1 is SGHRS and CDR2 YFSETQ. CDR3: CASSLVAGQGAEEQYF. DNA of the CDR3: TGCGCCAGCAGCTTGGTGGCGGGACAGGGGGCAGAGGAGCAGTACTTC.

V usage is TRBV19 and J usage is TRBJ1-4; 7 bases agree with TRBD1. V gave up 1 base and J gave up 7 bases; unmatched junction bases: 6. Germline CDR1 and CDR2: LNHDA and SQIVND (reference sequence). CDR3 length: 15 amino acids. CDR3 sequence reads: CASSIAKGAREKLFF. The CDR3 DNA is TGTGCCAGTAGTATAGCCAAGGGGGCGCGTGAAAAACTGTTTTTT.

J is TRBJ1-1 and V is TRBV5-4; TRBD1 matches 10 bases. With V trimmed by 5 bases and J by 7 bases, 8 bases remained unmatched. Germline-derived CDR1 and CDR2 are SGHNT and YYREEE (reference sequence). The length of the CDR3 is 14 residues. The CDR3 region is CASSMTGGADEAFF. The CDR3 DNA follows: TGTGCCAGCAGTATGACAGGGGGCGCGGATGAAGCTTTCTTT.